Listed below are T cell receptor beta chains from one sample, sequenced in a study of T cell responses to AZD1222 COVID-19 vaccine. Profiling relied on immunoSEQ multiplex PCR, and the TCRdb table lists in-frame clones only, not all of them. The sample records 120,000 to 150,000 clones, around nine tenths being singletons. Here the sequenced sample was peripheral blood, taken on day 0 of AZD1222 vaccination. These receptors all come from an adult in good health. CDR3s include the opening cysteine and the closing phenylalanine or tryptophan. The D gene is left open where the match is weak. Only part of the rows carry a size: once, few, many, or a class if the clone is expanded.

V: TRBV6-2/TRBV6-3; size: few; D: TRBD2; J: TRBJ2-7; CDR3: CASSYAQGSGSRYEQYF; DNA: TGTGCCAGCAGTTACGCCCAAGGGAGCGGGAGTAGATACGAGCAGTACTTC
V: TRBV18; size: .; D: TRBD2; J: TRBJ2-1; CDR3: CASSPGLAEYNEQFF; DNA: TGTGCCAGCTCACCGGGGCTAGCGGAATACAATGAGCAGTTCTTC
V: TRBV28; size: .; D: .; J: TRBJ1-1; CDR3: CASGKRGRLNTEAFF; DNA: TGTGCCAGCGGCAAACGCGGACGGCTGAACACTGAAGCTTTCTTT
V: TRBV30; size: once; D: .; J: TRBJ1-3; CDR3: CAWSVSGNTIYF; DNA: TGTGCCTGGAGTGTAAGCGGAAACACCATATATTTT
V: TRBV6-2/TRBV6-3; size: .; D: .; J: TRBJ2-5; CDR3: CASSYATGNQYF; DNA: TGTGCCAGCAGTTACGCGACTGGAAACCAGTACTTC
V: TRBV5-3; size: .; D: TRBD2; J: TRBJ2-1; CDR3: CARSLGGLTSDSYNEQFF; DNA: TGTGCCAGAAGCTTGGGGGGACTAACTAGTGACTCCTACAATGAGCAGTTCTTC
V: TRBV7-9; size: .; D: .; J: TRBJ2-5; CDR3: CASSFVGETQYF; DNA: TGTGCCAGCAGCTTCGTGGGGGAGACCCAGTACTTC
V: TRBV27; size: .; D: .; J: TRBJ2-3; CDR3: CASSSRGLSTDTQYF; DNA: TGTGCCAGCAGTTCCAGGGGTCTAAGTACAGATACGCAGTATTTT
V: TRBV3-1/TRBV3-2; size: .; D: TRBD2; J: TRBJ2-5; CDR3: CASSQIGLAGPGKYQETQYF; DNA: TGTGCCAGCAGCCAAATAGGACTAGCGGGACCCGGAAAATACCAAGAGACCCAGTACTTC
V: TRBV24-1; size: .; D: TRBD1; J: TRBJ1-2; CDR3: CATSGPGQGNYGYTF; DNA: TGTGCCACCAGTGGTCCCGGACAGGGTAACTATGGCTACACCTTC
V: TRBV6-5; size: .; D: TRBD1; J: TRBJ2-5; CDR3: CASIQQGVSETQYF; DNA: TGTGCCAGCATCCAACAGGGGGTTTCGGAGACCCAGTACTTC
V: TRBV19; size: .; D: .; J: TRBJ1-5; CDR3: CASSIHGGPNQPQHF; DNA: TGTGCCAGTAGTATTCACGGGGGCCCTAATCAGCCCCAGCATTTT
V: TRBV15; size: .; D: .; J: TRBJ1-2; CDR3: CATSGHSSGYTF; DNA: TGTGCCACCAGCGGCCACTCTTCTGGCTACACCTTC
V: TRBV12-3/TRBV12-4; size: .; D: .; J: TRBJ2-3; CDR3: CASRPGATDTQYF; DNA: TGTGCCAGCAGACCGGGAGCGACAGATACGCAGTATTTT
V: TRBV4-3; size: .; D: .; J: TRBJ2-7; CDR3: CASSQIRESEQYF; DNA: TGCGCCAGCAGCCAAATCAGAGAGAGCGAGCAGTACTTC
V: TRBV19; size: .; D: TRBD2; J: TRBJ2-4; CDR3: CASSIRLAELGDIQYF; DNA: TGTGCCAGTAGTATAAGACTAGCGGAGTTAGGGGACATTCAGTACTTC
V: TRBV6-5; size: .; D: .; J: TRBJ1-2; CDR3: CASRRGLGGYTF; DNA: TGTGCCAGCAGAAGGGGCTTAGGTGGCTACACCTTC
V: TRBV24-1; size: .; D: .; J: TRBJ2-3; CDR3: CATSDPRQRTDTQYF; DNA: TGTGCCACCAGTGATCCCCGACAGAGAACAGATACGCAGTATTTT
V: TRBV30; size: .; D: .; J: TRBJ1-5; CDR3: CAWSVRQGSLQPQHF; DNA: TGTGCCTGGAGTGTAAGGCAGGGGAGTTTACAGCCCCAGCATTTT
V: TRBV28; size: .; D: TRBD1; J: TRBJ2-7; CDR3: CASSSGQGHEQYF; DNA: TGTGCCAGCAGCTCGGGACAGGGCCACGAGCAGTACTTC
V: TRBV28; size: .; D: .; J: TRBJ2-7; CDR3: CASSPPYRDLSSYEQYF; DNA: TGTGCCAGCAGTCCTCCGTATCGGGACTTAAGCTCCTACGAGCAGTACTTC
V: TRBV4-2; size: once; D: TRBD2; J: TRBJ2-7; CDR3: CASSHVLGTSVYEQYF; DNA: TGTGCCAGCAGCCATGTTCTTGGGACTAGCGTTTACGAGCAGTACTTC
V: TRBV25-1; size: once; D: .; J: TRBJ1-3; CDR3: CASSGTGSRVDTIYF; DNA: TGTGCCAGCAGTGGCACAGGGTCGAGAGTAGACACCATATATTTT
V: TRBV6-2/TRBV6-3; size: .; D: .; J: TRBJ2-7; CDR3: CASSYAGTKIGYEQYF; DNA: TGTGCCAGCAGTTACGCTGGGACAAAGATTGGCTACGAGCAGTACTTC
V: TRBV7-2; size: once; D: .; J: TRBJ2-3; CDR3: CASSFKDYSTDTQYF; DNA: TGTGCCAGCAGCTTTAAAGATTATAGCACAGATACGCAGTATTTT
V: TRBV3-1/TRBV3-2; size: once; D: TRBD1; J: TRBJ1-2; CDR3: CASSQEGQANYGYTF; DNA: TGTGCCAGCAGCCAAGAGGGACAGGCTAACTATGGCTACACCTTC
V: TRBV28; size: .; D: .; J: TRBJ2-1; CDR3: CASSLGSSYNEQFF; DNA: TGTGCCAGCAGTTTAGGGAGCTCCTACAATGAGCAGTTCTTC
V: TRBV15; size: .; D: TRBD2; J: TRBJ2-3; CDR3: CATSRDGASGRAKEQRDLTDTQYF; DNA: TGTGCCACCAGCAGAGATGGGGCTAGCGGGAGGGCCAAGGAGCAGAGGGACCTCACAGATACGCAGTATTTT
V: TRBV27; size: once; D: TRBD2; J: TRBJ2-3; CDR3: CARSSGGTPPPTDTQYF; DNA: TGTGCCAGGAGTAGCGGGGGGACCCCCCCACCCACAGATACGCAGTATTTT
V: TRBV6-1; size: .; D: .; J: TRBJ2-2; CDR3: CASSEAGAIRTGELFF; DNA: TGTGCCAGCAGTGAGGCAGGGGCGATTAGGACCGGGGAGCTGTTTTTT
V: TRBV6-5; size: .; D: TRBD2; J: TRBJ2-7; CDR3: CASSSLGGYEQYF; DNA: TGTGCCAGCAGTTCCCTGGGAGGGTACGAGCAGTACTTC